This T cell receptor (beta chain) was captured by sequencing in a study of CD8+ T cells in alopecia areata (dated by TCRdb to the late 2010s). Notes on the research overall: Treated patients were enrolled in an open-label pilot trial of oral tofacitinib, 5 to 10 mg twice daily, for moderate-to-severe alopecia areata. Patients received tofacitinib for 6 to 18 months and were then followed off drug for 6 months to check for delayed response and recurrence. In treated patients, disease severity was measured using the SALT score, which gives the percentage of scalp surface area affected. The study used high-throughput TCRbeta sequencing to examine T cell clonal expansion in alopecia areata, in both the C3H/HeJ mouse model and human patients. On the human side, TCRbeta sequencing was run on scalp tissue and on sorted CD4+ and CD8+ peripheral blood T cells from healthy controls and from alopecia areata patients with either patchy or totalis/universalis disease. Patients on tofacitinib were biopsied at baseline and after 4 and 24 weeks of treatment, and several of the patients also had a later scalp biopsy. Scalp clonality was compared among normal scalp (n=4), patchy alopecia areata scalp (n=8), and alopecia totalis/universalis scalp (n=8). RNA was extracted with the PAXgene miRNA kit for fixed scalp, the miRNeasy kit for PBMCs, and the RNeasy kit for mouse skin. Amplification of TCRbeta CDR3 regions was done by immunoSEQ multiplex PCR using 35 Vbeta forward primers and 13 Jbeta reverse primers.

Libraries were made using the immunoSEQ multiplex PCR assay. To provide template for TCR sequencing, every sample had RNA extracted and reverse transcribed into cDNA. SuperScript III was used for first-strand cDNA synthesis, primed with a 2:1 mix of oligo-dT and random hexamers. A synthetic immune receptor repertoire was used to assess amplification bias, and residual bias was removed computationally. In the authors' own workflow: Raw reads were preprocessed for error removal, and CDR3 was defined according to IMGT conventions as running from the conserved cysteine to phenylalanine. Clonality was calculated as 1 minus Shannon entropy normalized by log2 of the number of productive unique TCRs. Scalp TCRbeta sequences were cross-referenced with sorted blood CD4 and CD8 repertoires so that the CD4 or CD8 identity of scalp clones could be inferred. TCRdb's version of the immuneACCESS table is confined to in-frame rearrangements and falls short of the full clone set. An unresolved V gene accounts for under half of the shortfall where checked; the remainder is of unknown origin. V, J and clone size were drawn from that table, and D and trimming were deduced from the DNA. Here the sample has a few hundred thousand clones; 60% occur a single time. Jointly, the top ten make up around 0.84% of the sample.

On this clone: The target of this receptor is not known. No base quality values were provided; no much bigger clone lies one nucleotide off.

The treatment or condition label on this specimen signifies: oral pan-JAK inhibitor, 5-10 mg twice daily. Peripheral blood and lesional scalp punch biopsies were obtained from patients with alopecia areata. After PBMCs were isolated by density centrifugation and stained for CD3, CD4 and CD8, a FACSAria was used to sort CD4+ and CD8+ T cells. Broader findings and caveats from the paper: TCR sequences shared between patients were less clear than in mice, possibly partly because of HLA diversity in the patient population. Because the treated cohort was small and had just a single nonresponder, larger studies are needed to establish links between baseline CD8+ expansion and response. Higher clonality and more expanded CD8+ clones were observed in lesional scalp than in normal scalp, particularly in alopecia totalis/universalis, a finding suggestive of antigenic drive. Scalp clonality and the number of expanded CD8+ clones among the top 100 scalp clones were significantly decreased by tofacitinib. During tofacitinib treatment, many expanded lesional clones stuck around in both scalp and blood, and this persistence may partly explain why relapse happens after treatment is stopped. Scalp TCR repertoire analysis is complicated because resident alphabeta T cells in normal human skin are also sequenced, whereas mouse skin is dominated by gammadelta T cells.

The CDR1 and CDR2 encoded by the germline V gene are MGHRA and YSYEKL. The cysteine opens and the phenylalanine closes a CDR3 of 16 amino acids. Only the CDR3 DNA stays, 48 bases, in frame from base 1. V lost 0 bases and J lost 2 bases; the stretch between them is 14 bases long. This sequence was found in a human donor with alopecia areata. The chain uses TRBV4-1 and TRBJ2-7, with the identity of the D gene unclear. The sequenced sample was CD4+ T cells sorted from blood, obtained around week 54, from a patient treated with tofacitinib. This receptor has the CDR3 CASSQDRAGSPYEQYF. The DNA sequence is as follows: TGCGCCAGCAGCCAAGATAGGGCAGGTTCCCCCTACGAGCAGTACTTC.